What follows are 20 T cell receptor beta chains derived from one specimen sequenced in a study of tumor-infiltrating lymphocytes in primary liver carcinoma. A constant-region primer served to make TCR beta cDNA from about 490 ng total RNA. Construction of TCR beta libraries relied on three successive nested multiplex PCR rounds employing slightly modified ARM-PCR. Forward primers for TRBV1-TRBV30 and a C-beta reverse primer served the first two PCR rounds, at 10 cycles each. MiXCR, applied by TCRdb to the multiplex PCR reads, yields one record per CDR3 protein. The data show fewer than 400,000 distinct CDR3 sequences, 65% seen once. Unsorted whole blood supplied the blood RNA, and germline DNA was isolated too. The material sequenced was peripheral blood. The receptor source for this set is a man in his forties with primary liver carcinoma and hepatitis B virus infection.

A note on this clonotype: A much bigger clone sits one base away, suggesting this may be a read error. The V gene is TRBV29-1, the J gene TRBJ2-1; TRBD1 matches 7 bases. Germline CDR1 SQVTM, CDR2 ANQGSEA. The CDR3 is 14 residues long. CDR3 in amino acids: CSVEDPGGYNEEFF. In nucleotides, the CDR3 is TGCAGCGTTGAAGACCCAGGGGGATACAATGAGGAGTTCTTC.

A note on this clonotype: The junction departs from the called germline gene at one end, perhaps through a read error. This chain's CDR3 is CAWSSDHNEEFF. For the CDR3, the DNA is TGTGCCTGGAGTAGCGACCACAATGAGGAGTTCTTC. The chain recombines TRBV30 with TRBJ2-1, with D hard to call. The germline gives CDR1 GTSNPN, CDR2 SVGIG (reference sequence). The CDR3 has 12 residues.

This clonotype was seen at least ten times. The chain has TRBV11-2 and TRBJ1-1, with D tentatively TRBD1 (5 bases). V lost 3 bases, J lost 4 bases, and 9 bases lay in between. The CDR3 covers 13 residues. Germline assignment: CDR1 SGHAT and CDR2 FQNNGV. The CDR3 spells CASSFPGGTEAFF. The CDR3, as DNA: TGTGCCAGCAGCTTCCCCGGGGGCACTGAAGCTTTCTTT.

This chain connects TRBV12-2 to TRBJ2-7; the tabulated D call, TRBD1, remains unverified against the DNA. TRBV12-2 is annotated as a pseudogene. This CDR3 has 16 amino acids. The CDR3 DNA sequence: TGTGCAAGTCGCCCCCCGGGGGTCCGGGGCTCCTACGAGCAGTACTTC. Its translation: CASRPPGVRGSYEQYF.

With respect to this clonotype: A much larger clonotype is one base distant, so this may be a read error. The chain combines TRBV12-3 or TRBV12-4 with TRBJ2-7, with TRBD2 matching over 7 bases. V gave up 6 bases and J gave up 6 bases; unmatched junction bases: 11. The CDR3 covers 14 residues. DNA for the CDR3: TGTGCCAGCAGCCCCAATGGGGACTACTGCGAGCAGTACTTC. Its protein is CASSPNGDYCEQYF.

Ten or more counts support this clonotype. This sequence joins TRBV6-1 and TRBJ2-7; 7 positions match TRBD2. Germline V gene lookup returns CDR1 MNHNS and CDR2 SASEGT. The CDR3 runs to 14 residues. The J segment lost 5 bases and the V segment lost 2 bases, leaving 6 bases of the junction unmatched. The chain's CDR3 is CASSERGLQNEQYF. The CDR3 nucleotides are TGTGCCAGCAGTGAAAGGGGACTACAAAACGAGCAGTACTTC.

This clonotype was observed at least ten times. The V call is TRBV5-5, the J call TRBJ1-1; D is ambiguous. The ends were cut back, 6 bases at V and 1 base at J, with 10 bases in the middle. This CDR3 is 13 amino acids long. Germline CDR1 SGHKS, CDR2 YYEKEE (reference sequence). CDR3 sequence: CASTHRENTEAFF. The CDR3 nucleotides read TGTGCCAGCACTCATAGGGAGAACACTGAAGCTTTCTTT.

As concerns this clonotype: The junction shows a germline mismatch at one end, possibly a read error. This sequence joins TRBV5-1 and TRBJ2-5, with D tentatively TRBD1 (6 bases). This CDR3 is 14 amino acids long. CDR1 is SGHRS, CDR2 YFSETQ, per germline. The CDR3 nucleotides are TGCGCCATCAGCTTGGAAGGACAGAGGCAAACCCAGTACTTC. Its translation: CAISLEGQRQTQYF.

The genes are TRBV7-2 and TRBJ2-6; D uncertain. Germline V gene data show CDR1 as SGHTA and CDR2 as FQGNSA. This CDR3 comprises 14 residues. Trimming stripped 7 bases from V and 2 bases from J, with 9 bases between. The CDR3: CASTLNPGANVLTF. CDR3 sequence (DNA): TGTGCCAGCACGCTTAATCCTGGGGCCAACGTCCTGACTTTC.

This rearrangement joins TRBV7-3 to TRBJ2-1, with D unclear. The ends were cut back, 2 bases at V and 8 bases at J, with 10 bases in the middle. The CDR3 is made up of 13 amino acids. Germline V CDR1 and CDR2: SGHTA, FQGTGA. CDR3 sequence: CASSLRPSDEQFF. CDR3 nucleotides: TGTGCCAGCAGCTTACGGCCGAGCGATGAGCAGTTCTTC.

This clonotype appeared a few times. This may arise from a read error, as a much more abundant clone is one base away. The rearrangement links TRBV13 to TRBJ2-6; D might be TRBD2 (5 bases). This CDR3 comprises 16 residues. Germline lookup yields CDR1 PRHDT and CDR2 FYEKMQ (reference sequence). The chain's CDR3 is CVSSSYGNSGANVLTF. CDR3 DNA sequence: TGTGTCAGCAGCTCCTACGGGAACTCTGGGGCCAACGTCCTGACTTTC.

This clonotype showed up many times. The CDR3 spells CAISGPGTSGRVDTDTQYF. CDR3 bases: TGTGCCATCAGTGGACCCGGGACTAGCGGGAGGGTAGACACAGATACGCAGTATTTT. V and J are TRBV10-3 and TRBJ2-3; 16 nucleotides agree with TRBD2. CDR1 ENHRY and CDR2 SYGVKD come from the germline V gene. V trimming: 4 bases; J trimming: 2 bases; junction bases outside the gene matches: 9. This CDR3 region has 19 residues.

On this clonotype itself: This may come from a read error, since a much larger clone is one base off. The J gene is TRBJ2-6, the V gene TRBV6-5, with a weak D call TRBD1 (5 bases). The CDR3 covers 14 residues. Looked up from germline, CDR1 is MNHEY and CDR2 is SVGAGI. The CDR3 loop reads CASGVGFGANILTF. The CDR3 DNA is TGTGCCAGCGGGGTAGGGTTTGGGGCCAACATCCTGACTTTC.

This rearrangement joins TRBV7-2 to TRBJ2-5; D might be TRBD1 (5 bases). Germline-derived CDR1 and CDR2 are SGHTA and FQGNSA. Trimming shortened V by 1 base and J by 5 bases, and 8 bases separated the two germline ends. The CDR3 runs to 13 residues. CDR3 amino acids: CASSLGQFETQYF. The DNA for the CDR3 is TGTGCCAGCAGCTTAGGACAGTTTGAGACCCAGTACTTC.

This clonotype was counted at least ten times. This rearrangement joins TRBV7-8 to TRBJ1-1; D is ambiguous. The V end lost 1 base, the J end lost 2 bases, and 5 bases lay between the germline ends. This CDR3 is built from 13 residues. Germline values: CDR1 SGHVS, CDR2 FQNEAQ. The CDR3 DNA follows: TGTGCCAGCAGCTTAGATCAAAACACTGAAGCTTTCTTT. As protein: CASSLDQNTEAFF.

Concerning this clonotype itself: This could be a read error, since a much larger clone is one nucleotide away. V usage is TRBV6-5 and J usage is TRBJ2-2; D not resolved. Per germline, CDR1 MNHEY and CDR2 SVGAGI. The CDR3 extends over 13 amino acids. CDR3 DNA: TGTGACAGCAGTTACTCGAACACCGGGGAGCTGTTTTTT. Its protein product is CDSSYSNTGELFF.

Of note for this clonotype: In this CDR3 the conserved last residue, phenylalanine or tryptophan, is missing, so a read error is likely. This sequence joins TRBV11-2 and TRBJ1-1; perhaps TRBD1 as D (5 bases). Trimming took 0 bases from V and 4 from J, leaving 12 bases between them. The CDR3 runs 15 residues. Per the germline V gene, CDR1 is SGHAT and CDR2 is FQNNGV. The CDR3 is CASSLDSAGSTEAFI. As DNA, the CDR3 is TGTGCCAGCAGCTTAGATTCGGCAGGGAGCACTGAAGCTTTCATT.

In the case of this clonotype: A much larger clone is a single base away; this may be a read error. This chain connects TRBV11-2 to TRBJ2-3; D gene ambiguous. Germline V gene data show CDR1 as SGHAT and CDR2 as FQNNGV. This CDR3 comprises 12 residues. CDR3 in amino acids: CASSLGTDMQYF. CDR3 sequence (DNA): TGTGCCAGCAGCCTAGGAACAGATATGCAGTATTTT.

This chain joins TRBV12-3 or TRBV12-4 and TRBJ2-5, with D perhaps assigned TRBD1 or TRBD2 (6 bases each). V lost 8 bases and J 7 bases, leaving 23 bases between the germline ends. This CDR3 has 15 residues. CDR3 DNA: TGTGCCAGCGAGGTCTACGGTAACGGAGGGGGGACCCAGTACTTC. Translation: CASEVYGNGGGTQYF.

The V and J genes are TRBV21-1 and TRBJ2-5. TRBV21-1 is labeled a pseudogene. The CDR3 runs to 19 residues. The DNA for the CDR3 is TGTGCCAGCAGCAAAGATATTAGAGGCGGCCAAAGGTGTCAAGAGACCCAGTACTTC. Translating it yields CASSKDIRGGQRCQETQYF.